The clone carrying this T cell receptor beta chain was detected only a few times. The data stem from a study of beta chain features in type 1 diabetes. V was shortened by 1 base and J by 1 base, with 12 bases between the two germline ends. Per germline, CDR1 LNHNV and CDR2 YYDKDF (reference sequence). The CDR3 totals 16 residues. All of the isolated RNA was reverse transcribed, so expressed TCRB transcripts were sequenced. Sequencing used immunoSEQ multiplex PCR; TCRdb keeps in-frame clones, though not all of them. The data hold 450,000 to 600,000 clones, with approximately 30% observed a single time.

The receptor comes from a man between 18 and 29 years old in good health. The J gene is TRBJ2-3, the V gene TRBV15, with D perhaps TRBD1 (6 bases). Sequenced input: naive CD4+ T cells from blood. CDR3 coding DNA: TGTGCCACCAGCAGAGCTGGGGGCCGGGGCACAGATACGCAGTATTTT. Amino acids: CATSRAGGRGTDTQYF.